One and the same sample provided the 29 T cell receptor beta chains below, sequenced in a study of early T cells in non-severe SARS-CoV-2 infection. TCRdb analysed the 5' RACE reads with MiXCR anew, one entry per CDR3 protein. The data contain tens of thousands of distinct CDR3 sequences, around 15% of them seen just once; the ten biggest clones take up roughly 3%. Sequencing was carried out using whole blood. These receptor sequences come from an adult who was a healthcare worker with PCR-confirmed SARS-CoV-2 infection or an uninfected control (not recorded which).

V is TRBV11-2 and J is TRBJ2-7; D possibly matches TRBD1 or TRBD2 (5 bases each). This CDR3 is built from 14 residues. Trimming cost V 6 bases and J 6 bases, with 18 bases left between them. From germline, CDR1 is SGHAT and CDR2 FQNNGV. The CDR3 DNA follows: TGTGCCAGCAGACCGGGGCTAGATGGGTTCGAGCAGTACTTC. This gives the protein CASRPGLDGFEQYF.

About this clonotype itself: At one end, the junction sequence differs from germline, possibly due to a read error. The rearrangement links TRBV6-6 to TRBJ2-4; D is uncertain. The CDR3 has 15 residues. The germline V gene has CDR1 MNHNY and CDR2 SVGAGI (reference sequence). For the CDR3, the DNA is TGTGCCAGCAGTGCCACCACCTTGGCCAAAAACATTCAATACTTC. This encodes CASSATTLAKNIQYF.

The CDR3 is CSAKLAIGEADTQYF. Written as DNA, the CDR3 is TGCAGTGCTAAACTAGCGATTGGGGAGGCAGATACGCAGTATTTT. The V gene is TRBV20-1, the J gene TRBJ2-3; the match to TRBD2 covers 7 bases. The germline V gene has CDR1 DFQATT and CDR2 SNEGSKA (reference sequence). The CDR3 spans 15 residues. V lost 4 bases, J lost 4 bases, and 11 bases stayed unmatched.

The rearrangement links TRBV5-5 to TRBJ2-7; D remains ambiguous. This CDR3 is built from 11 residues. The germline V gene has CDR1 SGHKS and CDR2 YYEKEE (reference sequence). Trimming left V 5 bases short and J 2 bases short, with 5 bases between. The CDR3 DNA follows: TGTGCCAGCAGTGCCGCCTACGAGCAGTACTTC. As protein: CASSAAYEQYF.

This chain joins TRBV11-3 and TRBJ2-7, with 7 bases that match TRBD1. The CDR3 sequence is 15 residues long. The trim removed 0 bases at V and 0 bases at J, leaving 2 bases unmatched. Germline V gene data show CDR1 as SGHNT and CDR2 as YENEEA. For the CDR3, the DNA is TGTGCCAGCAGCTTAGATGGGACAGTCTCCTACGAGCAGTACTTC. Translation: CASSLDGTVSYEQYF.

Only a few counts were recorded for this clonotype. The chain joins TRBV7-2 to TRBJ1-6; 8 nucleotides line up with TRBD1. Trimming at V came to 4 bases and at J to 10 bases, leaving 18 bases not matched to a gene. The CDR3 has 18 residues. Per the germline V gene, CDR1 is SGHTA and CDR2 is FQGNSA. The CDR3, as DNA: TGTGCCAGCAGCTCCCGACAGGGGAGGGGCATAATTGGGTCACCCCTCCACTTT. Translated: CASSSRQGRGIIGSPLHF.

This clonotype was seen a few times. In nucleotides, the CDR3 is TGTGCCAGCAGTAATAAACCTTACGAGCAGTACTTC. Translating gives CASSNKPYEQYF. The chain recombines TRBV12-3 or TRBV12-4 with TRBJ2-7; D remains unclear. The CDR3 has 12 residues. Deletions cut 5 bases from V and 4 bases from J, with 9 bases between.

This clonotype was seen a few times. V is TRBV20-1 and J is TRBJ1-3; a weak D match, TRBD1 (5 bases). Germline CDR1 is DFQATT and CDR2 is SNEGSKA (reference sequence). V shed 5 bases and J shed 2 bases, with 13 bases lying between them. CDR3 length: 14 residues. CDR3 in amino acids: CSARGERAGNTIYF. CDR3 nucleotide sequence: TGCAGTGCTCGAGGGGAGAGGGCTGGAAACACCATATATTTT.

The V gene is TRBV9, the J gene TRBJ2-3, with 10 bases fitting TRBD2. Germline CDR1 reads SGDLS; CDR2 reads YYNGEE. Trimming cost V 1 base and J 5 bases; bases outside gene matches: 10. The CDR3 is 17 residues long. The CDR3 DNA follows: TGTGCCAGCAGCGTAATGAGCGGGGGGGATCTGGGAGATACGCAGTATTTT. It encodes CASSVMSGGDLGDTQYF.

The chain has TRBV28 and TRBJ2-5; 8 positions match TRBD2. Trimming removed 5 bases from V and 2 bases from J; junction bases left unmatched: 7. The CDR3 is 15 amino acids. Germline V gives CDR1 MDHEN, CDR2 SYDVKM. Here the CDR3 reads CASSPGIAGQETQYF. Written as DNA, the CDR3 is TGTGCCAGCAGTCCAGGGATAGCGGGGCAAGAGACCCAGTACTTC.

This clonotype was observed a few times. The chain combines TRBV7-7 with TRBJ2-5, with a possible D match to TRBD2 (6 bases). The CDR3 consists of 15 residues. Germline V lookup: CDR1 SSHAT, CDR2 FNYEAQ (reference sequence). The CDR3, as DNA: TGTACTAGCAGCTTACTCGGGAGCGAGCAAGAGACCCAGTACTTC. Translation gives CTSSLLGSEQETQYF.

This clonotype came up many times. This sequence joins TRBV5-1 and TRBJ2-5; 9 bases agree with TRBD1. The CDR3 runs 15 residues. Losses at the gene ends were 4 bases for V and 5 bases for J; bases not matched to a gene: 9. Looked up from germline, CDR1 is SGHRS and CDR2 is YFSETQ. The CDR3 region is CASSNDRGNLETQYF. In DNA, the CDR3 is TGCGCCAGCAGCAACGACAGGGGGAACTTGGAGACCCAGTACTTC.

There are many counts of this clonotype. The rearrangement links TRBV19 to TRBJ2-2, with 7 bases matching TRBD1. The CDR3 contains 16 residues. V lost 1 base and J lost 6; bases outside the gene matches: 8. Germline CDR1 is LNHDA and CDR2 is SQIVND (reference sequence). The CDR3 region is CASSIGLDRAAGELFF. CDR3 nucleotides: TGTGCCAGTAGTATAGGGTTAGACAGGGCGGCCGGGGAGCTGTTTTTT.

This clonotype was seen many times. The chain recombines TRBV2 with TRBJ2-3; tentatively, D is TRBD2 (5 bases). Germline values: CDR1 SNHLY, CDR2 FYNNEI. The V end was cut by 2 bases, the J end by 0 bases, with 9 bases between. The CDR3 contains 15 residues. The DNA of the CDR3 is TGTGCCAGCAGTGAATCGGGATTTAGCACAGATACGCAGTATTTT. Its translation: CASSESGFSTDTQYF.

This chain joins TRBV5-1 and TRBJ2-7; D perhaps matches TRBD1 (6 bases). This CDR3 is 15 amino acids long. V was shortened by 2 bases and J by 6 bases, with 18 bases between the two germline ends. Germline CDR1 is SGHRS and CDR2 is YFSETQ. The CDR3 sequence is CASSLQTGMAPEQYF. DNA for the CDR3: TGCGCCAGCAGCTTACAGACAGGAATGGCGCCCGAGCAGTACTTC.

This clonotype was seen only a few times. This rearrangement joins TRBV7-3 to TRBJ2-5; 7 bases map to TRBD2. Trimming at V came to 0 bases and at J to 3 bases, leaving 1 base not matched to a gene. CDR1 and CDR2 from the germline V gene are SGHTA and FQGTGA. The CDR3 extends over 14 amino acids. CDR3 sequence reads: CASSLTGLKETQYF. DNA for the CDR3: TGTGCCAGCAGCTTAACGGGACTAAAAGAGACCCAGTACTTC.

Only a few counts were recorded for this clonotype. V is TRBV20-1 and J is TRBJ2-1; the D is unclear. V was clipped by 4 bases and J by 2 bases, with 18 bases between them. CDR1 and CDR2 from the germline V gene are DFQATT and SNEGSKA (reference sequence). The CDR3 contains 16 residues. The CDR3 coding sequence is TGCAGTGCTATAGGCGGTGGCGGAAGTACCTACAATGAGCAGTTCTTC. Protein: CSAIGGGGSTYNEQFF.

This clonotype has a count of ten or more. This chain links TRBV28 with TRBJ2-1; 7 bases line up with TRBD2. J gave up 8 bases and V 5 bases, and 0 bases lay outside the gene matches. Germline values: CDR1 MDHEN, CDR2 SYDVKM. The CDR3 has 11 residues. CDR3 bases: TGTGCCAGCAGTGGGAGGGATGAGCAGTTCTTC. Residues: CASSGRDEQFF.

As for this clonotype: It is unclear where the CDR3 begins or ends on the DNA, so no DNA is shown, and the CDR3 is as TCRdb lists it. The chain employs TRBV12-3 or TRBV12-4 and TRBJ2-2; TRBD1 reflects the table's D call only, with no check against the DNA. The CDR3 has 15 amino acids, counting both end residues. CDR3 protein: CASSRQGANTGSCFF.

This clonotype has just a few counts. The CDR3 DNA reads TGTGCCAGCAGTGAAGTGGGCGGCGGTAGCAATCAGCCCCAGCATTTT. Amino acid sequence: CASSEVGGGSNQPQHF. V is TRBV2 and J is TRBJ1-5; D gene unclear. CDR1 is SNHLY and CDR2 is FYNNEI in the germline V gene. The ends were cut back, 1 base at V and 0 bases at J, with 10 bases in the middle. The CDR3 loop spans 16 amino acids.

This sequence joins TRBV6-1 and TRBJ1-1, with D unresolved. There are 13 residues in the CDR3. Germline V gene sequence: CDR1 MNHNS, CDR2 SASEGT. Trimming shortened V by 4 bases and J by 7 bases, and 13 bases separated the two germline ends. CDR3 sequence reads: CASSAAEVFEAFF. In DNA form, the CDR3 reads TGTGCCAGCAGTGCAGCGGAGGTTTTTGAAGCTTTCTTT.

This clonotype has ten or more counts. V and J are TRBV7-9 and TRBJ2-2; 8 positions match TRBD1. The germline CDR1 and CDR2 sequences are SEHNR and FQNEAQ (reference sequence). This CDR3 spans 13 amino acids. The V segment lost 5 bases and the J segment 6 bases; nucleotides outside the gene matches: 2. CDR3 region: CASSPGGAGELFF. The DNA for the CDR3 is TGTGCCAGCAGCCCAGGGGGCGCCGGGGAGCTGTTTTTT. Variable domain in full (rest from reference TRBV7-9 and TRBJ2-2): DTGVSQNPRHKITKRGQNVTFRCDPISEHNRLYWYRQTLGQGPEFLTYFQNEAQLEKSRLLSDRFSAERPKGSFSTLEIQRTEQGDSAMYLCASSPGGAGELFFGEGSRLTVL.

CDR3 bases: TGCAGCGTCCGGGGGCTGTACACCGGGGAGCTGTTTTTT. This encodes CSVRGLYTGELFF. This chain joins TRBV29-1 and TRBJ2-2; possibly TRBD1 or TRBD2 for D (6 bases each). The CDR3 sequence is 13 residues long. V was shortened by 6 bases and J by 3 bases, with 11 bases between the two germline ends. Germline V gives CDR1 SQVTM, CDR2 ANQGSEA.

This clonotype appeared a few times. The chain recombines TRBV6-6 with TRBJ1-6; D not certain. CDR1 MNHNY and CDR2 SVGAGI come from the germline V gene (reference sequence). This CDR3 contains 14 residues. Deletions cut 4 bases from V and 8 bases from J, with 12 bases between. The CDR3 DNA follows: TGTGCCAGCAGTTTTGGAGGGTGGCATTCACCCCTCCACTTT. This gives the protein CASSFGGWHSPLHF.

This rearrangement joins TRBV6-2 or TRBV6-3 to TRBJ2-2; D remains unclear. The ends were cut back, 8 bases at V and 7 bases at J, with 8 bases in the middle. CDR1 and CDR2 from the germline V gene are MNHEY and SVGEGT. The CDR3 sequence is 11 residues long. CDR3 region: CASLRDGELFF. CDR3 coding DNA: TGTGCCAGCCTTAGGGACGGGGAGCTGTTTTTT.

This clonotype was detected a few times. The CDR3 DNA reads TGTGCCAGCAGCTTACGGCGGGGGGGCACAGATACGCAGTATTTT. Amino acid sequence: CASSLRRGGTDTQYF. The gene calls are TRBV7-3 and TRBJ2-3; 8 bases are a match to TRBD2. V lost 2 bases, J lost 1 base, and 2 bases stayed unmatched. Per the germline V gene, CDR1 is SGHTA and CDR2 is FQGTGA. The CDR3 covers 15 residues.

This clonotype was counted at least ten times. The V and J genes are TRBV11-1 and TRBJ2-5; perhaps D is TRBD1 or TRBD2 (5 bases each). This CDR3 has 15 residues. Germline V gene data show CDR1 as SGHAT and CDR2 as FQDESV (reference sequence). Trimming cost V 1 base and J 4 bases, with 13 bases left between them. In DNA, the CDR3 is TGTGCCAGCAGCTTAGAGTGGCAGGGACGAGAGACCCAGTACTTC. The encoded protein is CASSLEWQGRETQYF.

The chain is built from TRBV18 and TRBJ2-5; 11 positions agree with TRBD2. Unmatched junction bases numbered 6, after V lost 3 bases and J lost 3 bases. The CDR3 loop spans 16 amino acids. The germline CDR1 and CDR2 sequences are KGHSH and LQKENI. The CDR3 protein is CASSPQELAGEETQYF. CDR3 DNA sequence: TGTGCCAGCTCACCCCAAGAACTAGCGGGAGAAGAGACCCAGTACTTC.

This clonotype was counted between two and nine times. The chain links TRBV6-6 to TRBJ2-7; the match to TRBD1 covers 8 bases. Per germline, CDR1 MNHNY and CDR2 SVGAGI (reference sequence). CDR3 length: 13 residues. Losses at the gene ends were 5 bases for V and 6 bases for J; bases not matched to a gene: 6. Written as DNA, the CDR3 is TGTGCCAGCAGTCGGGGACAGGCCGCCGAGCAGTACTTC. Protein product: CASSRGQAAEQYF.